The source of this T cell receptor (beta chain) is a study of T cell responses to AZD1222 COVID-19 vaccine. Study results and caveats: Just five or six AZD1222 recipients were seropositive at baseline.

The CDR3 contains 14 residues. V shed 1 base and J shed 8 bases, with 12 bases lying between them. Per germline, CDR1 SGHDN and CDR2 FVKESK. Turning to this clone: Antigen specificity is unknown.

Generated by immunoSEQ multiplex PCR, the TCRdb table keeps only in-frame clones and is missing some. The table records about 50,000 clones, about 87% of them present only once. Sequences were derived from peripheral blood, sampled on day 0 of AZD1222 vaccination. V gene TRBV14 combines with J gene TRBJ2-1; weak D call: TRBD1 (5 bases). This sequence originates from an adult in good health. The CDR3 loop is CASSQALIGDEQFF. The CDR3 DNA sequence: TGTGCCAGCAGCCAAGCGCTGATAGGGGATGAGCAGTTCTTC.